These 17 T cell receptor beta chains were sequenced from one sample in a study of regulatory T cells in long-lasting Graves disease. Both iRepertoire HTBI primers and Arm-PCR of CDR3 regions were used to build the TCR beta libraries. TCRdb re-called the multiplex PCR reads with MiXCR, one entry per CDR3 protein. The repertoire consists of about 450,000 distinct CDR3 sequences, with 23% occurring once and the leading ten covering roughly a quarter. Time point given: persistent/refractory GD, antithyroid drugs over 5 years with positive TRAb. The TCR library was prepared using RNA isolated from PBMCs. The sequences come from peripheral blood mononuclear cells (PBMCs), collected when the disease was refractory, from a patient treated with antithyroid drugs. All receptors derive from a female donor with Graves disease.

This clonotype was detected ten times or more. The chain couples TRBV6-1 to TRBJ1-1; D unresolved. The germline V gene has CDR1 MNHNS and CDR2 SASEGT. Between the trimmed V and J ends, which lost 5 bases and 0 bases, there was a span of 16 bases. This CDR3 region has 16 residues. The DNA for the CDR3 is TGTGCCAGCAGTACCGTGTCCGGAGGCCTGAACACTGAAGCTTTCTTT. Protein product: CASSTVSGGLNTEAFF.

This clonotype came up many times. The V call is TRBV27, the J call TRBJ1-2; TRBD1 might be the D (6 bases). Germline lookup yields CDR1 MNHEY and CDR2 SMNVEV (reference sequence). CDR3 size: 13 residues. With 3 bases removed from V and 6 bases from J, the gap between germline ends came to 11 bases. The CDR3 reads CASSFRGWDGYTF. The CDR3 nucleotides read TGTGCCAGCAGTTTCAGGGGTTGGGATGGCTACACCTTC.

This clonotype came up many times. J is TRBJ2-2 and V is TRBV4-3; D remains unclear. Trimming pared 1 base from V and 4 bases from J, leaving 7 bases between. In germline, CDR1 is LGHNA, CDR2 YSLEER. The CDR3 extends over 14 amino acids. This CDR3 reads CASSQGLPTGELFF. The CDR3 DNA reads as TGCGCCAGCAGCCAAGGATTACCCACCGGGGAGCTGTTTTTT.

This clonotype was seen at least ten times. The chain recombines TRBV7-2 with TRBJ2-4; D unresolved. Germline values: CDR1 SGHTA, CDR2 FQGNSA. The ends were cut back, 1 base at V and 0 bases at J, with 10 bases in the middle. The CDR3 sequence is 16 residues long. CDR3 loop: CASSLVGKLAKNIQYF. The CDR3 coding sequence is TGTGCCAGCAGCTTAGTAGGGAAACTAGCCAAAAACATTCAGTACTTC.

Remarks on this clonotype: A much bigger clone sits one base away, suggesting this may be a read error. The CDR3 sequence is CASSAFRQPQHF. CDR3 in DNA: TGTGCCAGCAGTGCATTCCGTCAGCCCCAGCATTTT. V is TRBV2 and J is TRBJ1-5; no firm D call. The V end was cut by 4 bases, the J end by 6 bases, with 7 bases between. Germline V gene lookup returns CDR1 SNHLY and CDR2 FYNNEI. CDR3 size: 12 residues.

This clonotype was counted at least ten times. V and J are TRBV7-8 and TRBJ1-4; 7 bases map to TRBD1. The CDR3 spans 15 residues. The germline V gene has CDR1 SGHVS and CDR2 FQNEAQ. V shed 8 bases and J 8 bases; nucleotides not matched to a gene: 14. CDR3 sequence: CASQLIVGGDEKLFF. The CDR3 coding sequence is TGTGCCAGCCAGCTTATTGTAGGGGGCGACGAAAAACTGTTTTTT.

The chain couples TRBV9 to TRBJ2-7, with D perhaps TRBD2 (5 bases). This CDR3 has 13 amino acids. Germline CDR1 and CDR2: SGDLS and YYNGEE. V was pared by 0 bases and J by 5 bases, with 9 bases between. The DNA for the CDR3 is TGTGCCAGCAGCGTAGACGGAGGTGACGAGCAGTACTTC. Amino acids: CASSVDGGDEQYF.

This clonotype has at least ten counts. The rearrangement links TRBV2 to TRBJ2-7, with 7 positions matching TRBD1. V trimming: 6 bases; J trimming: 1 base; junction bases outside the gene matches: 6. CDR1 is SNHLY and CDR2 is FYNNEI in the germline V gene. The CDR3 has 14 amino acids. The CDR3 sequence: CASRTGTASYEQYF. The DNA for the CDR3 is TGTGCCAGCAGGACCGGGACAGCTTCCTACGAGCAGTACTTC.

The rearrangement links TRBV5-1 to TRBJ2-7; 10 bases are shared with TRBD1. V gave up 5 bases and J gave up 6 bases; unmatched junction bases: 11. Germline assignment: CDR1 SGHRS and CDR2 YFSETQ. The CDR3 is 15 amino acids. CDR3 sequence (DNA): TGCGCCAGCAGTCCGACCGGGACAGGGGTCGGCGAGCAGTACTTC. Translated: CASSPTGTGVGEQYF.

This clonotype showed up just a few times. The genes are TRBV19 and TRBJ1-5; 12 bases map to TRBD1. CDR1 and CDR2 (germline): LNHDA, SQIVND (reference sequence). The CDR3 is 15 amino acids. V was pared by 6 bases and J by 4 bases, with 4 bases of the junction left unmatched. CDR3 in amino acids: CASSRDRGQNQPQHF. CDR3 nucleotides: TGTGCCAGTAGCAGGGACAGGGGGCAAAATCAGCCCCAGCATTTT.

This clonotype was seen many times. The chain is built from TRBV2 and TRBJ2-7; 7 bases agree with TRBD1. The V and J ends lost 5 bases and 3 bases, in that order; junction bases with no gene match: 10. CDR3 length: 15 amino acids. Germline CDR1 reads SNHLY; CDR2 reads FYNNEI. CDR3 in DNA: TGTGCCAGCAGTAGTAACAGGGGATTAGGCTACGAGCAGTACTTC. Its protein is CASSSNRGLGYEQYF.

This clonotype was seen ten or more times. The chain uses TRBV5-1 and TRBJ1-2, with D possibly matching TRBD1 (6 bases). Germline loops: CDR1 SGHRS, CDR2 YFSETQ. Between the trimmed V and J ends, which lost 0 bases and 0 bases, there was a span of 12 bases. This CDR3 contains 16 residues. CDR3: CASSLEGQNPNYGYTF. For the CDR3, the DNA is TGCGCCAGCAGCTTGGAAGGACAGAATCCTAACTATGGCTACACCTTC.

This clonotype came up many times. V gene TRBV28 combines with J gene TRBJ2-4; maybe TRBD1 (6 bases). Germline CDR1 and CDR2: MDHEN and SYDVKM. The CDR3 consists of 17 residues. Trimming cost V 3 bases and J 1 base, with 16 bases left between them. DNA for the CDR3: TGTGCCAGCAGTTTGTCCTCTGGACAGTGGGCCAAAAACATTCAGTACTTC. This sequence encodes CASSLSSGQWAKNIQYF.

Details on this clonotype: A single base separates this from a much larger clone, so it may be a read error. This CDR3 fails to terminate in the conserved phenylalanine or tryptophan, so it likely reflects a read error. This sequence joins TRBV6-1 and TRBJ2-7; the D call may be TRBD1 or TRBD2 (6 bases each). The length of the CDR3 is 14 residues. Germline CDR1 and CDR2: MNHNS and SASEGT. Trimming took off 8 bases at V and 5 bases at J, with 19 bases between the two ends. The CDR3 coding sequence is TGTGCCAGCGGCCTCGAGGAGGGGGTGGACGAGCAGTACCTC. Its protein is CASGLEEGVDEQYL.

The table lists this clonotype with a few counts. This chain links TRBV11-2 with TRBJ2-7; tentative D call: TRBD1 (5 bases). Trimming stripped 2 bases from V and 6 bases from J, with 14 bases between. Germline values: CDR1 SGHAT, CDR2 FQNNGV. This CDR3 has 14 residues. The DNA of the CDR3 is TGTGCCAGCAGCTTAAAGGGAAGGGGTGTCGAGCAGTACTTC. Amino acids: CASSLKGRGVEQYF.

V usage is TRBV29-1 and J usage is TRBJ1-2, with D possibly being TRBD1 (5 bases). CDR3 size: 11 residues. The germline gives CDR1 SQVTM, CDR2 ANQGSEA. V was clipped by 6 bases and J by 7 bases, with 12 bases between them. CDR3 in amino acids: CSVSVTGGYTF. CDR3 nucleotide sequence: TGCAGCGTCTCTGTAACAGGTGGCTACACCTTC.

The chain carries TRBV9 and TRBJ1-5; D possibly corresponds to TRBD1 (5 bases). This CDR3 comprises 16 residues. The V gene's germline CDR1 is SGDLS and CDR2 YYNGEE. The V end was cut by 0 bases, the J end by 3 bases, with 13 bases between. The CDR3 here is CASSVAQVAYNQPQHF. For the CDR3, the DNA is TGTGCCAGCAGCGTAGCACAGGTCGCTTACAATCAGCCCCAGCATTTT.